This T cell receptor (beta chain) emerged from a study of monozygotic twins with inflammatory bowel disease. TCRdb reprocessed the 5' RACE reads and stores each CDR3 protein as one record, lacking DNA. The specimen's table records approximately 330,000 distinct CDR3 sequences. CDR3 length: 19 residues. The germline CDR1 and CDR2 sequences are SGHRS and YFSETQ. The chain recombines TRBV5-1 with TRBJ2-3; TCRdb names TRBD2, which stays unverified in the absence of DNA. The sample comprised blood. The source of this sequence is a human donor with ulcerative colitis or Crohn's disease, or a healthy co-twin of an affected twin (not recorded which). The chain's CDR3 is CASSQGLAGGSDGSDTQYF.